The T cell receptor (beta chain) under discussion was sequenced for a study of blood T cells in healthy people across ages. Study-wide context: There was about one barcoded beta molecule captured by template switching per two T cells. Whole-study results and caveats: Investigators viewed diversity estimates from one million T cells as underestimates, the study reported.

Primed by a sample-barcoded 5' primer and a J-beta primer mix, a second PCR proceeded for roughly 7 to 12 cycles. MiXCR, run by TCRdb on the 5' RACE reads, gives a single entry per CDR3 protein. The repertoire holds about 1.8 million distinct CDR3 sequences, with approximately 50% as singletons. Comments on this clonotype: Its matching antigen is unknown.

The CDR3 totals 13 residues. Germline V gene data show CDR1 as LNHDA and CDR2 as SQIVND (reference sequence). Trimming removed 7 bases at V and 7 bases at J, with 16 bases between. The V gene is TRBV19, the J gene TRBJ1-2, with a weak D call TRBD1 (6 bases). Sequencing input: blood. This receptor was taken from a woman aged 35 to 49 in good health. CDR3 residues: CASIPQGGSGYTF. The CDR3 bases are TGTGCCAGTATCCCTCAAGGGGGTTCTGGCTACACCTTC.